This TCR beta chain was sequenced for a study of blood T cell repertoires in COVID-19. Study overall: The United States, Italy and Spain were the sources of the acute and convalescent COVID-19 samples. T cells, B-cell-depleted T cells, or PBMCs provided the cDNA or gDNA that served as material.

Original methodology: By means of reference gene primer amplification, nucleated cell counts were estimated. The assay was immunoSEQ multiplex PCR, and TCRdb's table has in-frame clones only and misses some. That table supplies the V and J calls and clone size; D and trimming were determined from the DNA. Of nearly 200,000 clones listed, roughly 90% were seen once; the top ten hold 0.7% to 0.95%. Trimming removed 5 bases from V and 4 bases from J, with 17 bases in between. CDR3 length: 15 residues. Germline loops: CDR1 KGHSH, CDR2 LQKENI. The TCR originated in a woman aged 65 to 85 with acute or convalescent COVID-19. The sample comprised peripheral blood. This chain links TRBV18 with TRBJ1-2; the D gene is possibly TRBD1 (5 bases). The CDR3 DNA follows: TGTGCCAGCTCAGCCCGGGGGGTCAGTCCCTATGGCTACACCTTC. Protein product: CASSARGVSPYGYTF.